These 16 T cell receptor beta chains originate from one sample sequenced in a study of control samples from healthy donors and cancer patients. Profiled with immunoSEQ multiplex PCR; TCRdb holds only in-frame clones, not every one. Counted here are about 120,000 clones, roughly nine tenths occurring once; the ten biggest clones make up approximately 1.1%. The sample was PBMCs. Receptors originate from a woman aged 45-59 years with colorectal cancer.

V gene TRBV19 combines with J gene TRBJ1-1; 11 bases line up with TRBD1. The germline V gene encodes CDR1 LNHDA and CDR2 SQIVND (reference sequence). With 3 bases clipped from V and 3 bases from J, the junction kept 6 bases outside the gene matches. This CDR3 has 16 amino acids. This chain's CDR3 is CASSIRTGGAYTEAFF. The CDR3 DNA sequence: TGTGCCAGTAGTATTAGGACAGGGGGCGCGTACACTGAAGCTTTCTTT.

The chain carries TRBV9 and TRBJ2-3; TRBD2 agrees at 11 bases. The CDR3 contains 15 residues. Germline-derived CDR1 and CDR2 are SGDLS and YYNGEE. V gave up 3 bases and J gave up 3 bases; unmatched junction bases: 3. DNA of the CDR3: TGTGCCAGCAGCGCGACTAGCGGGGAAACAGATACGCAGTATTTT. The encoded protein is CASSATSGETDTQYF. The whole variable domain, remainder taken from reference TRBV9 and TRBJ2-3, is DSGVTQTPKHLITATGQRVTLRCSPRSGDLSVYWYQQSLDQGLQFLIQYYNGEERAKGNILERFSAQQFPDLHSELNLSSLELGDSALYFCASSATSGETDTQYFGPGTRLTVL.

The V and J genes are TRBV29-1 and TRBJ2-5; either TRBD1 or TRBD2 may supply D (5 bases each). V lost 3 bases and J lost 1, with 18 bases in between. CDR3 size: 16 residues. Germline lookup yields CDR1 SQVTM and CDR2 ANQGSEA. The CDR3: CSVEGIGNGAQETQYF. CDR3 bases: TGCAGCGTTGAGGGGATTGGGAACGGGGCCCAAGAGACCCAGTACTTC.

The CDR3 loop reads CAWSFGTGRQETQYF. The CDR3 nucleotides read TGTGCCTGGAGTTTCGGGACAGGAAGGCAAGAGACCCAGTACTTC. The chain has TRBV30 and TRBJ2-5, with 8 bases that match TRBD1. The CDR3 extends over 15 amino acids. Germline V gene lookup returns CDR1 GTSNPN and CDR2 SVGIG (reference sequence). J was trimmed by 2 bases and V by 2 bases; bases with no gene match: 7. The full variable domain, rest sourced from reference TRBV30 and TRBJ2-5, is SQTIHQWPATLVQPVGSPLSLECTVEGTSNPNLYWYRQAAGRGLQLLFYSVGIGQISSEVPQNLSASRPQDRQFILSSKKLLLSDSGFYLCAWSFGTGRQETQYFGPGTRLLVL.

This clone came up a few times. The chain carries TRBV28 and TRBJ1-5; D is possibly TRBD1 (6 bases). This CDR3 region has 16 residues. Germline CDR1 and CDR2: MDHEN and SYDVKM. V lost 3 bases and J lost 5, with 17 bases in between. The CDR3: CASSFGQGTLYQPQHF. The CDR3 DNA sequence: TGTGCCAGCAGTTTCGGGCAGGGGACATTATATCAGCCCCAGCATTTT. The complete variable domain, with remaining parts taken from reference TRBV28 and TRBJ1-5, reads DVKVTQSSRYLVKRTGEKVFLECVQDMDHENMFWYRQDPGLGLRLIYFSYDVKMKEKGDIPEGYSVSREKKERFSLILESASTNQTSMYLCASSFGQGTLYQPQHFGDGTRLSIL.

Note on this clone: The same CDR3 also results from other DNA sequences found in this sample. This chain joins TRBV28 and TRBJ2-1, with 9 bases lining up with TRBD2. With V trimmed by 5 bases and J by 5 bases, 7 bases remained unmatched. This CDR3 comprises 15 residues. Germline assignment: CDR1 MDHEN and CDR2 SYDVKM. DNA of the CDR3: TGTGCCAGCAGTCCAACTAGCGGGTCGCACAATGAGCAGTTCTTC. Its translation: CASSPTSGSHNEQFF.

This chain joins TRBV6-4 and TRBJ2-1; 8 bases agree with TRBD2. The germline V gene has CDR1 MRHNA and CDR2 SNTAGT. The CDR3 consists of 13 residues. The V segment lost 4 bases and the J segment 8 bases; nucleotides outside the gene matches: 4. The CDR3 reads CASSVVGGDEQFF. CDR3 bases: TGTGCCAGCAGTGTGGTCGGGGGGGATGAGCAGTTCTTC.

The chain is built from TRBV3-1 (or the pseudogene TRBV3-2) and TRBJ2-1; 9 bases fit TRBD2. V trimming: 4 bases; J trimming: 6 bases; junction bases outside the gene matches: 7. The germline gives CDR1 LGHDT, CDR2 YNNKEL (reference sequence). The CDR3 is 15 residues long. CDR3 amino acids: CASSPGPSGANEQFF. The CDR3 nucleotides read TGTGCCAGCAGCCCCGGTCCTAGCGGGGCCAATGAGCAGTTCTTC.

CDR3 sequence: CASSTGTADSPLHF. The CDR3 DNA reads as TGTGCCAGTAGTACGGGGACAGCAGATTCACCCCTCCACTTT. The rearrangement uses TRBV19 and TRBJ1-6; 7 positions match TRBD1. The germline gives CDR1 LNHDA, CDR2 SQIVND (reference sequence). J lost 8 bases, V lost 4 bases, and 5 bases had no gene match. The CDR3 totals 14 residues.

The chain couples TRBV5-1 to TRBJ2-7; no firm D call. The CDR3 is made up of 14 amino acids. The germline gives CDR1 SGHRS, CDR2 YFSETQ. Trimming stripped 3 bases from V and 7 bases from J, with 17 bases between. CDR3 protein: CASSSRLPKEEQYF. CDR3 in DNA: TGCGCCAGCAGCTCCCGTCTACCGAAGGAAGAGCAGTACTTC.

The J gene is TRBJ1-2, the V gene TRBV30; D uncertain. CDR1 is GTSNPN, CDR2 SVGIG, per germline (reference sequence). Trimming stripped 3 bases from V and 4 bases from J, with 12 bases between. This CDR3 is built from 13 residues. Here the CDR3 reads CAWSLESFYGYTF. CDR3 DNA sequence: TGTGCCTGGAGCCTGGAAAGTTTCTATGGCTACACCTTC.

The chain is built from TRBV5-6 and TRBJ2-1; 11 bases align to TRBD1. From germline, CDR1 is SGHDT and CDR2 YYEEEE. The CDR3 sequence is 14 residues long. J was trimmed by 7 bases and V by 3 bases; bases with no gene match: 3. The chain's CDR3 is CASSSWDRGNEQFF. For the CDR3, the DNA is TGTGCCAGCAGCTCCTGGGACAGGGGGAATGAGCAGTTCTTC.

This sequence joins TRBV27 and TRBJ2-7; 7 nucleotides match TRBD2. The length of the CDR3 is 14 residues. Germline lookup yields CDR1 MNHEY and CDR2 SMNVEV (reference sequence). The V segment lost 3 bases and the J segment 3 bases; nucleotides outside the gene matches: 5. The CDR3 nucleotides read TGTGCCAGCAGTTTCGGGGGGTTTCGCTACGAGCAGTACTTC. Translation: CASSFGGFRYEQYF.

This chain joins TRBV21-1 and TRBJ2-7. TRBV21-1 is a listed pseudogene. The CDR3 extends over 14 amino acids. This CDR3 is CASSKGWGAYEQYF. The CDR3 DNA reads TGTGCCAGCAGCAAGGGTTGGGGGGCTTACGAGCAGTACTTC.

The chain has TRBV11-2 and TRBJ1-4; 9 bases map to TRBD1. The CDR3 extends over 16 amino acids. V dropped 3 bases and J dropped 8; count of bases not matched to a gene: 10. Per germline, CDR1 SGHAT and CDR2 FQNNGV. Here the CDR3 DNA reads TGTGCCAGCAGCTTGACAGGGGGTGGATGGAACGAAAAACTGTTTTTT. Translation gives CASSLTGGGWNEKLFF.

The chain joins TRBV5-1 to TRBJ2-3; D gene uncertain. The CDR3 has 17 residues. The V and J ends lost 0 bases and 2 bases respectively, with 16 bases between them. Germline V CDR1 and CDR2: SGHRS, YFSETQ. The CDR3 loop is CASSLEGLPSPTDTQYF. The DNA of the CDR3 is TGCGCCAGCAGCTTGGAAGGGCTCCCATCCCCCACAGATACGCAGTATTTT.